This T cell receptor beta chain was captured by sequencing in a study of blood T cells in healthy people across ages. Details on this clonotype: Its ends do not fully match the called genes, so a read error is possible.

CDR1 is MDHEN, CDR2 SYDVKM, per germline. The CDR3 extends over 14 amino acids. Primed by a sample-barcoded 5' primer and a J-beta primer mix, a second PCR proceeded for roughly 7 to 12 cycles. Each CDR3 protein gets one entry after TCRdb re-called the 5' RACE reads with MiXCR. The sample records around 1,000,000 distinct CDR3 sequences, almost 25% being singletons. These sequences were also reported in another study, on T cells of mothers and their children.

The sequence was collected from a girl aged 2 to 10 in good health. Sequencing was performed on blood. The chain carries TRBV28 and TRBJ2-7; D may correspond to TRBD1 or TRBD2 (6 bases each). The CDR3 coding sequence is TGTGCCTGCAGTTGGAGGGGGGCTACTGCCGAGCAGTACTTC. It encodes CACSWRGATAEQYF.